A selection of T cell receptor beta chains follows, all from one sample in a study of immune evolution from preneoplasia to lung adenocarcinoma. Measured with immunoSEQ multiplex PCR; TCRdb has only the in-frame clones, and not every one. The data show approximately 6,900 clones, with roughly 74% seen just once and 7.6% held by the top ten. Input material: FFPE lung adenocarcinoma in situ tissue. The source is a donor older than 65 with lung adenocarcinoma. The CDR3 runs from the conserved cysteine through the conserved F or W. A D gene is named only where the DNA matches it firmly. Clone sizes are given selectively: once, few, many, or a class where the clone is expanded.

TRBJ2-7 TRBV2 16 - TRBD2 CASSESGISGSGEQYF TGTGCCAGCAGTGAAAGTGGGATTAGCGGGAGTGGCGAGCAGTACTTC
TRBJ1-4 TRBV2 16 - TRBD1 CASSGGTGRLFEKLFF TGTGCCAGCAGTGGCGGGACAGGGCGCTTGTTTGAAAAACTGTTTTTT
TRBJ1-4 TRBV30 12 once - CAWGDGNEKLFF TGTGCCTGGGGAGACGGTAATGAAAAACTGTTTTTT
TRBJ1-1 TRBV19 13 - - CASSTRDVTEAFF TGTGCCAGTAGTACTCGGGACGTAACTGAAGCTTTCTTT
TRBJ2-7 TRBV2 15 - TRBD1 CASSVPGQGRHEQYF TGTGCCAGCAGTGTTCCGGGACAGGGTAGGCACGAGCAGTACTTC
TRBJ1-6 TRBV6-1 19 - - CASSGGLLRAGAYNSPLHF TGTGCCAGCAGTGGGGGACTCTTACGAGCAGGTGCCTATAATTCACCCCTCCACTTT
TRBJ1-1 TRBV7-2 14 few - CASSLVGVYTEAFF TGTGCCAGCAGCTTAGTGGGGGTCTACACTGAAGCTTTCTTT
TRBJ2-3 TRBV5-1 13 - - CASSLAVVDTQYF TGCGCCAGCAGCTTGGCCGTTGTAGATACGCAGTATTTT
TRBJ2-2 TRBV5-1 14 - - CASSLDLRGEELFF TGCGCCAGCAGCTTGGATTTGAGGGGAGAGGAGCTGTTTTTT
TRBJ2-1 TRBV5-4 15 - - CASSLDGGPWNEQFF TGTGCCAGCAGCTTGGATGGAGGGCCGTGGAATGAGCAGTTCTTC
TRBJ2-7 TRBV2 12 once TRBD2 CASSETSSEQYF TGTGCCAGCAGTGAGACTAGCTCCGAGCAGTACTTC
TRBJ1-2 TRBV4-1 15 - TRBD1 CASSQRAGGNYGYTF TGCGCCAGCAGCCAGCGGGCAGGGGGGAACTATGGCTACACCTTC
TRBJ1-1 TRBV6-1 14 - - CASSASQGDTEAFF TGTGCCAGCAGCGCCTCCCAAGGGGACACTGAAGCTTTCTTT
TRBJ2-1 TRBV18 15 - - CASSPLLSSGDEQFF TGTGCCAGCTCACCACTGCTCTCCTCCGGCGATGAGCAGTTCTTC
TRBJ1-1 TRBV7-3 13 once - CASSLQKNTEAFF TGTGCCAGCAGCTTACAAAAGAACACTGAAGCTTTCTTT
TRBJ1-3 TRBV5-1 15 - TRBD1 CASSLSGTAGNTIYF TGCGCCAGCAGCTTGTCCGGGACAGCCGGAAACACCATATATTTT
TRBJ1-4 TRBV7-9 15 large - CASSRESLTNEKLFF TGTGCCAGCAGTCGGGAATCCCTAACTAATGAAAAACTGTTTTTT
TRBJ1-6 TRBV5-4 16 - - CASSFGLQPGNSPLHF TGTGCCAGCAGCTTCGGATTACAACCGGGAAATTCACCCCTCCACTTT
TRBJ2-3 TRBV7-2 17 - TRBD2 CASASTSGGAGADTQYF TGTGCCTCGGCATCGACTAGCGGGGGGGCCGGGGCAGATACGCAGTATTTT
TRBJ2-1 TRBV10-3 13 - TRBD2 CAIRGAGTDEQFF TGTGCCATCAGAGGAGCGGGAACCGATGAGCAGTTCTTC
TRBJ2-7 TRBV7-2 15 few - CASSLGPGYSYEQYF TGTGCCAGCAGCTTAGGTCCCGGCTACTCCTACGAGCAGTACTTC
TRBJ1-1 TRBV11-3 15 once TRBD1 CASSRSGTANTEAFF TGTGCCAGCAGCCGCTCGGGGACAGCGAACACTGAAGCTTTCTTT
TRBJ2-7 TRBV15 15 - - CATSRDLVTPYEQYF TGTGCCACCAGCAGAGATTTGGTAACTCCGTACGAGCAGTACTTC
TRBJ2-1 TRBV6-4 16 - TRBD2 CASSDSGGSSYNEQFF TGTGCCAGCAGTGACTCCGGGGGGAGCTCCTACAATGAGCAGTTCTTC
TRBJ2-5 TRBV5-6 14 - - CASSSPWGQETQYF TGTGCCAGCAGCTCTCCCTGGGGCCAAGAGACCCAGTACTTC
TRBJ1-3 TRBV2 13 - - CASSSTGGNTIYF TGTGCCAGCAGCTCGACAGGAGGAAACACCATATATTTT
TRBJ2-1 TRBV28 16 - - CASRSLGGHLNNEQFF TGTGCCAGCAGAAGTTTGGGGGGGCATCTTAACAATGAGCAGTTCTTC
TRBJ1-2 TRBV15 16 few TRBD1 CATSRGGTGEIYGYTF TGTGCCACCAGCAGAGGTGGGACAGGGGAGATCTATGGCTACACCTTC
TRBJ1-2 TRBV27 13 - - CASSLDNNYGYTF TGTGCCAGCAGTTTGGACAATAACTATGGCTACACCTTC
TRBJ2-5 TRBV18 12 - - CASSQYQETQYF TGTGCCAGCTCACAGTACCAAGAGACCCAGTACTTC
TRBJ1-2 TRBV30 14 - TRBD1 CAWSAQGQGLGYTF TGTGCCTGGAGTGCCCAGGGACAGGGCCTCGGCTACACCTTC
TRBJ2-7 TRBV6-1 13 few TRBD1 CASEGDRAIEQYF TGTGCCAGCGAGGGAGACAGGGCGATCGAGCAGTACTTC
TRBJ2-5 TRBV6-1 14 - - CASSLEVQQETQYF TGTGCCAGCAGCTTAGAGGTGCAACAAGAGACCCAGTACTTC
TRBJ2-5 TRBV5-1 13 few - CASSSPGQETQYF TGCGCCAGCAGCAGCCCGGGGCAAGAGACCCAGTACTTC
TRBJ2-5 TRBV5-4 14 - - CASSRGTSRETQYF TGTGCCAGCAGCAGAGGCACGTCCAGGGAGACCCAGTACTTC
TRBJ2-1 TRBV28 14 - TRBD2 CASSFSSGRSEQFF TGTGCCAGCAGTTTTTCTAGCGGGAGAAGTGAGCAGTTCTTC
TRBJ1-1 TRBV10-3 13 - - CAISESNPAIAFF TGTGCCATCAGTGAGTCGAACCCCGCAATAGCTTTCTTT
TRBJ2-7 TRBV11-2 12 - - CASSHMPYEQYF TGTGCCAGCAGCCACATGCCCTACGAGCAGTACTTC
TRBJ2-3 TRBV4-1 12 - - CASSPDLNTQYF TGCGCCAGCAGCCCCGACCTCAATACGCAGTATTTT
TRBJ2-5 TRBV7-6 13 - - CASSARGGETQYF TGTGCCAGCAGCGCCAGGGGGGGAGAGACCCAGTACTTC
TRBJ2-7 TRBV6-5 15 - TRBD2 CASTPPGGAGEVQYF TGTGCCAGCACCCCACCCGGGGGGGCGGGGGAAGTGCAGTACTTC
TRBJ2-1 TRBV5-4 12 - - CASSRLGNEQFF TGTGCCAGCAGCCGACTAGGGAATGAGCAGTTCTTC
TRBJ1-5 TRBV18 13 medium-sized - CASSLDGGQPQHF TGTGCCAGCTCACTTGATGGGGGCCAGCCCCAGCATTTT
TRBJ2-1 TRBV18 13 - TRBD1 CASSSDRDNEQFF TGTGCCAGCTCATCCGACAGGGACAATGAGCAGTTCTTC
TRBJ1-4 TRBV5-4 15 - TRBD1 CASSWEGTGDEKLFF TGTGCCAGCAGCTGGGAAGGGACAGGGGATGAAAAACTGTTTTTT
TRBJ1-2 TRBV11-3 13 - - CASSPGRYYGYTF TGTGCTAGCAGCCCCGGGAGGTATTATGGCTACACCTTC
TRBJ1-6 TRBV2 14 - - CASSDGQYNSPLHF TGTGCCAGCAGTGATGGGCAATATAATTCACCCCTCCACTTT
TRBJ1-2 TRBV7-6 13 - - CASSPDSNYGYTF TGTGCCAGCAGCCCCGACTCTAACTATGGCTACACCTTC
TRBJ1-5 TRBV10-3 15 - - CAISESSRGDQPQHF TGTGCCATCAGTGAGTCGAGTAGGGGGGATCAGCCCCAGCATTTT
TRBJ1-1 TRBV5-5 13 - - CASTVSLNTEAFF TGTGCCAGCACCGTCTCTTTGAACACTGAAGCTTTCTTT
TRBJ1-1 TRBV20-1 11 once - CSAHLDTEAFF TGCAGTGCCCATCTCGACACTGAAGCTTTCTTT
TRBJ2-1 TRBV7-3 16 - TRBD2 CASSTRNSGRYNEQFF TGTGCCAGCAGCACCCGCAATAGCGGGAGGTACAATGAGCAGTTCTTC
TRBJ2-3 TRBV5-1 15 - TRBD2 CASSGLAGSTDTQYF TGCGCCAGCAGTGGACTAGCGGGGAGCACAGATACGCAGTATTTT
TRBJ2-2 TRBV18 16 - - CASSTKGTEKTGELFF TGTGCCAGCTCAACCAAAGGGACGGAGAAAACCGGGGAGCTGTTTTTT
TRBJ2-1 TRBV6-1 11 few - CASSEAGEQFF TGTGCCAGCAGTGAAGCAGGTGAGCAGTTCTTC
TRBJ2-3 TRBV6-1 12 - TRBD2 CASSGLADTQYF TGTGCCAGCAGCGGACTAGCAGATACGCAGTATTTT